One and the same sample provided the 10 T cell receptor beta chains below, sequenced in a study of T cell changes during pregnancy in multiple sclerosis. Some clones are missing from TCRdb's copy, which holds only in-frame ones; the method was immunoSEQ multiplex PCR. The sample carries over 90,000 clones, around 90% recorded once. This specimen was peripheral blood, taken before pregnancy. These receptors were obtained from a female donor with multiple sclerosis, enrolled in a pregnancy study.

This chain links TRBV30 with TRBJ2-7, with D unclear. This CDR3 has 13 amino acids. Germline V gene sequence: CDR1 GTSNPN, CDR2 SVGIG (reference sequence). The V end lost 0 bases, the J end lost 5 bases, and 11 bases lay between the germline ends. The CDR3 sequence: CAWSVVAANEQYF. In nucleotides, the CDR3 is TGTGCCTGGAGTGTTGTAGCTGCCAACGAGCAGTACTTC. The full variable domain, completed using reference TRBV30 and TRBJ2-7, is SQTIHQWPATLVQPVGSPLSLECTVEGTSNPNLYWYRQAAGRGLQLLFYSVGIGQISSEVPQNLSASRPQDRQFILSSKKLLLSDSGFYLCAWSVVAANEQYFGPGTRLTVT.

The V and J genes are TRBV7-2 and TRBJ2-1, with 11 positions matching TRBD2. The CDR3 runs 12 residues. Unmatched junction bases numbered 4, after V lost 5 bases and J lost 13 bases. From germline, CDR1 is SGHTA and CDR2 FQGNSA. CDR3 coding DNA: TGTGCCAGCAGCATTAGCGGGAGGGCCCAGTTCTTC. This gives the protein CASSISGRAQFF.

This clone showed up just a few times. CDR3: CASTLGQGNYGYTF. The CDR3 nucleotides read TGTGCCAGCACTCTCGGACAGGGAAACTATGGCTACACCTTC. The chain couples TRBV11-2 to TRBJ1-2, with TRBD1 matching 8 bases. Germline V lookup: CDR1 SGHAT, CDR2 FQNNGV. Germline trimming cut 7 bases from V and 2 bases from J; bases unmatched to any gene: 6. This CDR3 comprises 14 residues. The whole variable domain, remainder taken from reference TRBV11-2 and TRBJ1-2, is EAGVAQSPRYKIIEKRQSVAFWCNPISGHATLYWYQQILGQGPKLLIQFQNNGVVDDSQLPKDRFSAERLKGVDSTLKIQPAKLEDSAVYLCASTLGQGNYGYTFGSGTRLTVV.

This chain joins TRBV2 and TRBJ1-4, with 8 bases matching TRBD1. Trimming took 5 bases from V and 8 from J; bases not matched to a gene: 7. The CDR3 runs to 14 residues. Germline V gives CDR1 SNHLY, CDR2 FYNNEI. DNA for the CDR3: TGTGCCAGCAGTAGGGACAGGAGTTTAGAAAAACTGTTTTTT. Translated, it gives CASSRDRSLEKLFF.

The chain carries TRBV5-1 and TRBJ2-5; 7 nucleotides agree with TRBD2. V lost 5 bases, J lost 0 bases, and 1 base stayed unmatched. The CDR3 runs to 13 residues. Germline CDR1 is SGHRS and CDR2 is YFSETQ. CDR3: CASRRGDQETQYF. The CDR3 nucleotides are TGCGCCAGCAGACGGGGGGACCAAGAGACCCAGTACTTC.

The V call is TRBV19, the J call TRBJ1-1; 7 nucleotides agree with TRBD1. With V trimmed by 5 bases and J by 5 bases, 17 bases remained unmatched. The CDR3 runs 17 residues. Germline V gives CDR1 LNHDA, CDR2 SQIVND (reference sequence). CDR3 region: CASSARQGTGLGTEAFF. As DNA, the CDR3 is TGTGCCAGTAGTGCAAGACAGGGAACGGGGTTAGGAACTGAAGCTTTCTTT.

This chain uses TRBV27 with TRBJ2-7; TRBD1 matches at 8 bases. This CDR3 has 14 amino acids. J lost 3 bases, V lost 2 bases, and 3 bases had no gene match. Germline V gives CDR1 MNHEY, CDR2 SMNVEV (reference sequence). This chain's CDR3 is CASSLQDRVYEQYF. The CDR3 DNA reads TGTGCCAGCAGTTTACAGGACAGGGTCTACGAGCAGTACTTC.

The chain uses TRBV7-2 and TRBJ1-2; D is unresolved. The V end was cut by 2 bases, the J end by 8 bases, with 12 bases between. The CDR3 spans 13 residues. Germline V CDR1 and CDR2: SGHTA, FQGNSA. The CDR3 region has the DNA TGTGCCAGCAGCTTAAGTAGGGCGGGCGGCTACACCTTC. It codes for CASSLSRAGGYTF.

The chain employs TRBV7-2 and TRBJ1-2; D is uncertain. CDR1 is SGHTA and CDR2 is FQGNSA in the germline V gene. Between the trimmed V and J ends, which lost 4 bases and 3 bases, there was a span of 12 bases. The CDR3 runs to 14 residues. CDR3 in DNA: TGTGCCAGCAGCTCCCAGAGGGCGGACTATGGCTACACCTTC. Its translation is CASSSQRADYGYTF.

V gene TRBV27 combines with J gene TRBJ2-5; D possibly corresponds to TRBD2 (5 bases). Trimming took off 3 bases at V and 3 bases at J, with 8 bases between the two ends. The V gene's germline CDR1 is MNHEY and CDR2 SMNVEV (reference sequence). CDR3 length: 13 residues. The CDR3 DNA is TGTGCCAGCAGTTTTCTGCGGGAAGAGACCCAGTACTTC. It is translated as CASSFLREETQYF.